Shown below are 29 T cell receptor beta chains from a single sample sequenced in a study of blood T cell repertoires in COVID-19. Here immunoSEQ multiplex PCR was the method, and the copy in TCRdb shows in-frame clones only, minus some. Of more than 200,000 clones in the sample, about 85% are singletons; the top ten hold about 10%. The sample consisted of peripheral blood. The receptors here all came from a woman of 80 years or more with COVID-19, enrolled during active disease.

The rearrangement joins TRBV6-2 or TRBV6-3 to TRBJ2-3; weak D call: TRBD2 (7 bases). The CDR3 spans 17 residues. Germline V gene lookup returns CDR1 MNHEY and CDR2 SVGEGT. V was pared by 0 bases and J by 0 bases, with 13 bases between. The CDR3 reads CASSYSSRGGSTDTQYF. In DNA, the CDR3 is TGTGCCAGCAGTTACTCGAGTAGGGGGGGCAGCACAGATACGCAGTATTTT.

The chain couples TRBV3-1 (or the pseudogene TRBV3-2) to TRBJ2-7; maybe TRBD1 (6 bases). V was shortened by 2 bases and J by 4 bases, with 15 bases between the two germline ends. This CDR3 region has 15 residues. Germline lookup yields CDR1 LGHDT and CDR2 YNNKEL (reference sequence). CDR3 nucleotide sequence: TGTGCCAGCAGCCAAACCTTTACAGGGTTGTACGAGCAGTACTTC. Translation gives CASSQTFTGLYEQYF.

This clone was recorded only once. DNA for the CDR3: TGTGCCAGCAGCCCCAACCAGGTGAGCACTGAAGCTTTCTTT. This gives the protein CASSPNQVSTEAFF. The chain recombines TRBV11-3 with TRBJ1-1; no firm D call. The ends were cut back, 5 bases at V and 4 bases at J, with 14 bases in the middle. This CDR3 region has 14 residues. Germline V CDR1 and CDR2: SGHNT, YENEEA.

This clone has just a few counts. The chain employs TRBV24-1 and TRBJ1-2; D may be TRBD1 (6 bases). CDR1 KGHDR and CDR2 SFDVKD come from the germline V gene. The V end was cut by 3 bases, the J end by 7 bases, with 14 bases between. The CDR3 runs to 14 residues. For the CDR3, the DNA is TGTGCCACCAGTGATAGGGGGGGTGATCGTGGCTACACCTTC. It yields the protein CATSDRGGDRGYTF.

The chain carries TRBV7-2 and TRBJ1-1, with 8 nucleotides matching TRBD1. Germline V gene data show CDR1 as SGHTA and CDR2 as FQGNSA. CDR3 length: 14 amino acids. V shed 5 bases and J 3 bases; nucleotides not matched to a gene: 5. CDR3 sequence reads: CASSHYRGDTEAFF. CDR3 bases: TGTGCCAGCAGCCACTACAGGGGGGACACTGAAGCTTTCTTT.

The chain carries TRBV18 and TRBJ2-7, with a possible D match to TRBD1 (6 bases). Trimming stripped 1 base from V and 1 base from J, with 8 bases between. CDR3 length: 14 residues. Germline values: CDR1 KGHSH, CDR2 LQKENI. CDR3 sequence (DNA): TGTGCCAGCTCACCACGGCAGGGGTCCTACGAGCAGTACGTC. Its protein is CASSPRQGSYEQYV.

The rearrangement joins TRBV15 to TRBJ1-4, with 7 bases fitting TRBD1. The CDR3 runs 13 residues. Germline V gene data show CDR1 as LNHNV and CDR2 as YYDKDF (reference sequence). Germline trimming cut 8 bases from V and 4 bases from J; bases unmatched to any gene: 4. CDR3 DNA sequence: TGTGCCACCTCGGGACAGCATAATGAAAAACTGTTTTTT. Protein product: CATSGQHNEKLFF.

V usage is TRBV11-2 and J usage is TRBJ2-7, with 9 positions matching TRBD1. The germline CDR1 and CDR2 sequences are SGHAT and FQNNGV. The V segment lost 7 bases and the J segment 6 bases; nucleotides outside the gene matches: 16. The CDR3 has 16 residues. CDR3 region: CASTLGGGQGSFEQYF. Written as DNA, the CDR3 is TGTGCCAGCACACTGGGCGGGGGACAGGGTTCTTTCGAGCAGTACTTC.

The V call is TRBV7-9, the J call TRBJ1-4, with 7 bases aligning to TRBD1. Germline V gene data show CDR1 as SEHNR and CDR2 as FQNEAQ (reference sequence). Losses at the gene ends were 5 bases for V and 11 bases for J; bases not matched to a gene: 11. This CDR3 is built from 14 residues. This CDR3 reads CASSHGQERGKLFF. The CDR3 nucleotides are TGTGCCAGCAGCCATGGACAGGAGAGGGGGAAACTGTTTTTT.

CDR3 protein: CASWGGNSLYGYTF. The DNA of the CDR3 is TGTGCCAGTTGGGGAGGAAACAGTCTCTATGGCTACACCTTC. The genes are TRBV19 and TRBJ1-2; unclear D gene. The ends were cut back, 8 bases at V and 4 bases at J, with 17 bases in the middle. The CDR3 covers 14 residues. Per the germline V gene, CDR1 is LNHDA and CDR2 is SQIVND (reference sequence). Supplemented by reference TRBV19 and TRBJ1-2, the full variable domain reads DGGITQSPKYLFRKEGQNVTLSCEQNLNHDAMYWYRQDPGQGLRLIYYSQIVNDFQKGDIAEGYSVSREKKESFPLTVTSAQKNPTAFYLCASWGGNSLYGYTFGSGTRLTVV.

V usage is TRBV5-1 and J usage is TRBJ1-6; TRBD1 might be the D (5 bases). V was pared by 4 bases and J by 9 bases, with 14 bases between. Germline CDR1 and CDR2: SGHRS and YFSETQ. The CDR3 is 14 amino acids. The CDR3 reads CASSLGGLGSPLHF. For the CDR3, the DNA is TGCGCCAGCAGCCTTGGGGGACTCGGTTCACCCCTCCACTTT.

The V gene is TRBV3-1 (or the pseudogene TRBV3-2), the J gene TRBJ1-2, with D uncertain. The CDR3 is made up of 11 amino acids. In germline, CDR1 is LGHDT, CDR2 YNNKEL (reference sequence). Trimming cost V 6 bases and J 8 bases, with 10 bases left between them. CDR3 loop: CASSRAEGYTF. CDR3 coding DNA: TGTGCCAGCAGTAGAGCGGAGGGCTACACCTTC.

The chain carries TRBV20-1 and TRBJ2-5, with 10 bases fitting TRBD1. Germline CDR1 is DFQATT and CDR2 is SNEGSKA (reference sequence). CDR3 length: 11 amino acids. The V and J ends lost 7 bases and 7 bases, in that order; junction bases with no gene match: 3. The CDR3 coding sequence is TGCAGTGGGTGGACAGGGGGGACCCAGTACTTC. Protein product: CSGWTGGTQYF.

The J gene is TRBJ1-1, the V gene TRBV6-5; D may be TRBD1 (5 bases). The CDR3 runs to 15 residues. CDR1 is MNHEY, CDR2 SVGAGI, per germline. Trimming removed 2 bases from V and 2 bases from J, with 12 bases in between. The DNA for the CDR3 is TGTGCCAGCAGTTACGGGGCGAGAGGAAACACTGAAGCTTTCTTT. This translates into CASSYGARGNTEAFF.

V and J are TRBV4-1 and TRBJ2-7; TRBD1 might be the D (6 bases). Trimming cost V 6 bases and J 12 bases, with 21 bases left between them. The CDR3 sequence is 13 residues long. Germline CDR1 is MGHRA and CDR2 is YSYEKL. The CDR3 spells CASSHLLQGRRYF. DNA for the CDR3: TGCGCCAGCAGTCATCTCCTACAGGGCCGACGGTACTTC.

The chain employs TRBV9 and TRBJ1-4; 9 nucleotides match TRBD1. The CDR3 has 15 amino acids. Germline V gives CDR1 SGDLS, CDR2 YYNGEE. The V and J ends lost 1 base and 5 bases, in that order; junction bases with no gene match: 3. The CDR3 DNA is TGTGCCAGCAGCGTAAGGGACAGGGTGAATGAAAAACTGTTTTTT. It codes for CASSVRDRVNEKLFF.

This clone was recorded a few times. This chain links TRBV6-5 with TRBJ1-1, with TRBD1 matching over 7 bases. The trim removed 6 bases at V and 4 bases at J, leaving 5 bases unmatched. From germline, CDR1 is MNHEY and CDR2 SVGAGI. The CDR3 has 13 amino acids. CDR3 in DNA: TGTGCCAGCAGCCTTACAGGGGTCACTGAAGCTTTCTTT. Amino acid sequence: CASSLTGVTEAFF.

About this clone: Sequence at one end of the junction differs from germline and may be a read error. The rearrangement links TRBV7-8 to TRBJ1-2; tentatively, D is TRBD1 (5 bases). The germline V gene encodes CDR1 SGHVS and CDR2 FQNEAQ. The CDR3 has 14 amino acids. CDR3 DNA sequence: TGTGCCAGCAGCTTAGCGGGGTCTCCAGGGAACGGCGACTTC. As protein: CASSLAGSPGNGDF.

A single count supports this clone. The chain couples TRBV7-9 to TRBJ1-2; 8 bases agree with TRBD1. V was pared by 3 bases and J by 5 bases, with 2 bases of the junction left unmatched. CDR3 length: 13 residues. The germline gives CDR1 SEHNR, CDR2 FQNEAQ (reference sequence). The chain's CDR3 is CASSFQGAYGYTF. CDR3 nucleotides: TGTGCCAGCAGCTTTCAGGGGGCGTATGGCTACACCTTC. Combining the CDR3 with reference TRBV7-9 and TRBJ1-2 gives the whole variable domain DTGVSQNPRHKITKRGQNVTFRCDPISEHNRLYWYRQTLGQGPEFLTYFQNEAQLEKSRLLSDRFSAERPKGSFSTLEIQRTEQGDSAMYLCASSFQGAYGYTFGSGTRLTVV.

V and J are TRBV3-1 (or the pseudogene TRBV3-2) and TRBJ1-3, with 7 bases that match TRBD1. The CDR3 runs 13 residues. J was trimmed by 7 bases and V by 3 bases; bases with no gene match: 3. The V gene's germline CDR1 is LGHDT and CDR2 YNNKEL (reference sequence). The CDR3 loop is CASSQTGPNTIYF. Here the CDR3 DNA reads TGTGCCAGCAGCCAGACAGGGCCGAACACCATATATTTT.

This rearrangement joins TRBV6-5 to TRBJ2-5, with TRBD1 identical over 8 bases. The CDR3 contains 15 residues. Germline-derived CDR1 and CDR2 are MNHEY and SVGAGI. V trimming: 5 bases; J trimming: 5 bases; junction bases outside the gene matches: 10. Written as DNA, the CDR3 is TGTGCCAGCAGTCCCCAGGGGGCGAGGTTGGAGACCCAGTACTTC. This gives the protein CASSPQGARLETQYF.

For the CDR3, the DNA is TGTGCCAGTGCCAAAAGGAGGGGGCCCTGGAACCTTCTCGAGCAGTACGTC. This encodes CASAKRRGPWNLLEQYV. The chain joins TRBV21-1 to TRBJ2-7; the D call in the table, TRBD1, was not verified against the DNA. TRBV21-1 is listed as a pseudogene. This CDR3 has 17 amino acids.

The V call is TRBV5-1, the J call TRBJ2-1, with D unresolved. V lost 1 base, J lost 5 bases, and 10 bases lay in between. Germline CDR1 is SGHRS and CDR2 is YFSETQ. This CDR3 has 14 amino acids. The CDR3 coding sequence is TGCGCCAGCAGCTTGTTTCTTCCTGACAATGAGCAGTTCTTC. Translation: CASSLFLPDNEQFF.

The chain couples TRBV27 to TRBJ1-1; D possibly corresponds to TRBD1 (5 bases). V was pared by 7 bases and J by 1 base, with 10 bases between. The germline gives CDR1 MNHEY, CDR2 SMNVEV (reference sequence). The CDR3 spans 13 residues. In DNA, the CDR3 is TGTGCCAGCAAAATGCAGGGGAACACTGAAGCTTTCTTT. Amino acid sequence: CASKMQGNTEAFF.

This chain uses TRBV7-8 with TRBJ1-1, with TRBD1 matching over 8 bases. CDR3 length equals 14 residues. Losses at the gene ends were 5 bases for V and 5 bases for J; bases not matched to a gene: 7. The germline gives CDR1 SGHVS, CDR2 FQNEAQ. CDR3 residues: CASSLKDRATEAFF. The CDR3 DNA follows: TGTGCCAGCAGCCTGAAGGACAGGGCTACTGAAGCTTTCTTT.

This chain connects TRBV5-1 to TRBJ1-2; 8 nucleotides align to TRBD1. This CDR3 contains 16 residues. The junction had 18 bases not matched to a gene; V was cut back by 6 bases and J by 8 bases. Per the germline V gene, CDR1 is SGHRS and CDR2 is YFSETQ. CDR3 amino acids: CASTSGTGEGSIGYTF. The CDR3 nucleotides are TGCGCCAGCACCTCCGGGACAGGAGAGGGATCTATCGGCTACACCTTC. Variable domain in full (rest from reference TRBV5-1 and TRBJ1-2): KAGVTQTPRYLIKTRGQQVTLSCSPISGHRSVSWYQQTPGQGLQFLFEYFSETQRNKGNFPGRFSGRQFSNSRSEMNVSTLELGDSALYLCASTSGTGEGSIGYTFGSGTRLTVV.

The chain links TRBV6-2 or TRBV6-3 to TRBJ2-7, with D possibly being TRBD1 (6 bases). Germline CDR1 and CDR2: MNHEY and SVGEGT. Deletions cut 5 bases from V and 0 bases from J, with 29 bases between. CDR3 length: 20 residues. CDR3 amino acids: CASSPFETLFPGQISYEQYF. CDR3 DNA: TGTGCCAGCAGTCCCTTCGAAACCCTATTTCCTGGACAGATCTCCTACGAGCAGTACTTC.

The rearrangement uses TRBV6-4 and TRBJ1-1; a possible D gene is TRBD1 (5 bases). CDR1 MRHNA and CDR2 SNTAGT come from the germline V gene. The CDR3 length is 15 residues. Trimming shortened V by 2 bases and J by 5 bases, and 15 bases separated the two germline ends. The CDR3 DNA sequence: TGTGCCAGCAGTGACAGCCAGAGGGGAGGGACTGAAGCTTTCTTT. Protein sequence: CASSDSQRGGTEAFF.

CDR3 in amino acids: CASTNNSGNTIYF. In DNA, the CDR3 is TGCGCCAGCACCAACAACTCTGGAAACACCATATATTTT. This rearrangement joins TRBV5-1 to TRBJ1-3; D call uncertain. The germline V gene encodes CDR1 SGHRS and CDR2 YFSETQ. CDR3 length equals 13 residues. Trimming left V 6 bases short and J 0 bases short, with 7 bases between.